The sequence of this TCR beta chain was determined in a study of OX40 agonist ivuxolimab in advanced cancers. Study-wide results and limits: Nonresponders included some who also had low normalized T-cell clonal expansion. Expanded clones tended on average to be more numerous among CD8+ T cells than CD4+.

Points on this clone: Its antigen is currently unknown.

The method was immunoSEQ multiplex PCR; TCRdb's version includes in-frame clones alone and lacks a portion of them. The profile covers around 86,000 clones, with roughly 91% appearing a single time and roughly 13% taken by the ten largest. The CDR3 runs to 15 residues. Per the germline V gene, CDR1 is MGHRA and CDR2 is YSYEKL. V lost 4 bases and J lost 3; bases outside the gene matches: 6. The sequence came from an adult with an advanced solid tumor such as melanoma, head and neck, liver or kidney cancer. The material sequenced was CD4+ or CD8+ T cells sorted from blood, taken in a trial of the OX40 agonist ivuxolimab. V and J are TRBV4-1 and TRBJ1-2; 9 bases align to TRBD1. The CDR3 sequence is CASSPYRGLDYGYTF. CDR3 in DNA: TGCGCCAGCAGCCCCTACAGGGGGCTTGACTATGGCTACACCTTC.